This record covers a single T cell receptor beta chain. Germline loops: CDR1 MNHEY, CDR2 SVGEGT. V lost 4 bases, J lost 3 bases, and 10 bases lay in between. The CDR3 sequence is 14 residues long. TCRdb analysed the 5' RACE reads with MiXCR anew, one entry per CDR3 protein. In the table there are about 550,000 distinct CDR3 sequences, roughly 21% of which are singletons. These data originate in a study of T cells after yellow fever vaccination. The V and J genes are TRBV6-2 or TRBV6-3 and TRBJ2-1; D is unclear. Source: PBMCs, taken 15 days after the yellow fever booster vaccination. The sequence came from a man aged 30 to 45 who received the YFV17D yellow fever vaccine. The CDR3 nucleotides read TGTGCCAGCAGTTTCTCAACCCTCTACAATGAGCAGTTCTTC. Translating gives CASSFSTLYNEQFF.